The clone carrying this T cell receptor (beta chain) has a single count. Assay used: immunoSEQ multiplex PCR; TCRdb lists only in-frame clones, some missing. The sample has 140,000 or so clones, 92% seen once. This record belongs to a study of T cell responses to AZD1222 COVID-19 vaccine. The CDR3 loop spans 14 amino acids. Per the germline V gene, CDR1 is SGDLS and CDR2 is YYNGEE. With 0 bases removed from V and 8 bases from J, the gap between germline ends came to 12 bases. The sequence derives from an adult in good health. This sequence joins TRBV9 and TRBJ1-3; no firm D call. The source was peripheral blood, collected on day 0 of AZD1222 vaccination. The CDR3 DNA is TGTGCCAGCAGCGTAGGGGTGGGCGGTGACACCATATATTTT. This sequence encodes CASSVGVGGDTIYF. Filled out from reference TRBV9 and TRBJ1-3, the complete variable domain reads DSGVTQTPKHLITATGQRVTLRCSPRSGDLSVYWYQQSLDQGLQFLIQYYNGEERAKGNILERFSAQQFPDLHSELNLSSLELGDSALYFCASSVGVGGDTIYFGEGSWLTVV.